Each of the 20 T cell receptor beta chains below was sequenced from the same sample in a study of control samples from healthy donors and cancer patients. Libraries were prepared by immunoSEQ multiplex PCR; TCRdb keeps only in-frame clonotypes and omits some of them. The table shows fewer than 130,000 clones, with approximately 88% occurring only once. Material for sequencing was PBMCs. These receptors were obtained from a woman in her sixties with lung cancer.

CDR3 region: CASSLSEATNEKLFF. The DNA of the CDR3 is TGCGCCAGCAGCTTATCAGAAGCAACTAATGAAAAACTGTTTTTT. The genes are TRBV5-1 and TRBJ1-4; no reliable D call. Germline V gives CDR1 SGHRS, CDR2 YFSETQ. Trimming removed 2 bases at V and 0 bases at J, with 8 bases between. CDR3 length: 15 amino acids.

The chain carries TRBV4-1 and TRBJ1-3; 9 bases map to TRBD1. CDR1 is MGHRA and CDR2 is YSYEKL in the germline V gene. The CDR3 extends over 16 amino acids. V lost 0 bases and J lost 8; bases outside the gene matches: 8. CDR3 in amino acids: CASSQDGTGLGDTIYF. CDR3 nucleotides: TGCGCCAGCAGCCAAGATGGGACAGGGTTAGGAGACACCATATATTTT.

This chain uses TRBV5-6 with TRBJ1-5; D unresolved. V was clipped by 0 bases and J by 6 bases, with 13 bases between them. The CDR3 runs to 15 residues. Germline CDR1 SGHDT, CDR2 YYEEEE. Written as DNA, the CDR3 is TGTGCCAGCAGCTTGGCCGGCGGGCAGCGTCAGCCCCAGCATTTT. This sequence encodes CASSLAGGQRQPQHF.

The chain uses TRBV3-1 (or the pseudogene TRBV3-2) and TRBJ2-7; no clear D gene. The CDR3 is 14 residues long. The V end was cut by 4 bases, the J end by 0 bases, with 10 bases between. Germline values: CDR1 LGHDT, CDR2 YNNKEL (reference sequence). CDR3 bases: TGTGCCAGCAGCCCTCGACGCAGCTCCTACGAGCAGTACTTC. This gives the protein CASSPRRSSYEQYF.

This chain connects TRBV6-5 to TRBJ2-7, with D unclear. The ends were cut back, 7 bases at V and 5 bases at J, with 9 bases in the middle. Germline V gene data show CDR1 as MNHEY and CDR2 as SVGAGI. The CDR3 has 11 residues. CDR3 loop: CASKTVNEQYF. The CDR3 DNA sequence: TGTGCCAGCAAGACGGTCAACGAGCAGTACTTC.

The chain uses TRBV23-1 and TRBJ1-2; D ambiguous. TRBV23-1 is an open reading frame, and its role is uncertain. V was trimmed by 0 bases and J by 4 bases, leaving 6 bases between them. The CDR3 loop spans 13 amino acids. As DNA, the CDR3 is TGCGCCAGCAGTCAATCAGTCAGCTATGGCTACACCTTC. It codes for CASSQSVSYGYTF.

This rearrangement joins TRBV7-2 to TRBJ2-5, with D perhaps matching TRBD1 (6 bases). The CDR3 runs to 15 residues. Germline loops: CDR1 SGHTA, CDR2 FQGNSA. V was shortened by 2 bases and J by 3 bases, with 13 bases between the two germline ends. CDR3 sequence (DNA): TGTGCCAGCAGCTTACAACAGGGACCCAAAGAGACCCAGTACTTC. It encodes CASSLQQGPKETQYF. Full variable domain (outside the CDR3, taken from reference TRBV7-2 and TRBJ2-5): GAGVSQSPSNKVTEKGKDVELRCDPISGHTALYWYRQSLGQGLEFLIYFQGNSAPDKSGLPSDRFSAERTGGSVSTLTIQRTQQEDSAVYLCASSLQQGPKETQYFGPGTRLLVL.

The CDR3 here is CASSQEVAGGAYNEQFF. For the CDR3, the DNA is TGTGCCAGCAGCCAAGAAGTAGCGGGGGGGGCTTACAATGAGCAGTTCTTC. The V gene is TRBV3-1 (or the pseudogene TRBV3-2), the J gene TRBJ2-1, with 11 nucleotides matching TRBD2. The junction had 5 bases not matched to a gene; V was cut back by 0 bases and J by 4 bases. From germline, CDR1 is LGHDT and CDR2 YNNKEL (reference sequence). There are 17 residues in the CDR3.

V usage is TRBV10-3 and J usage is TRBJ1-1, with TRBD1 matching over 8 bases. Germline-derived CDR1 and CDR2 are ENHRY and SYGVKD. Trimming at V came to 10 bases and at J to 3 bases, leaving 10 bases not matched to a gene. This CDR3 spans 14 amino acids. Here the CDR3 DNA reads TGTGCCACGAACGACAGGGGTCGGGACACTGAAGCTTTCTTT. Translated, it gives CATNDRGRDTEAFF.

The CDR3 DNA reads as TGTGCCAGCAGCCATTTGTCTGGGGGAACAGAGACCCAGTACTTC. Residues: CASSHLSGGTETQYF. The V gene is TRBV3-1 (or the pseudogene TRBV3-2), the J gene TRBJ2-5; D assignment may be TRBD1 or TRBD2 (5 bases each). CDR3 size: 15 residues. The V and J ends lost 3 bases and 4 bases respectively, with 15 bases between them. Per germline, CDR1 LGHDT and CDR2 YNNKEL (reference sequence).

The rearrangement uses TRBV30 and TRBJ2-7, with TRBD2 matching 7 bases. The CDR3 has 14 residues. V shed 2 bases, J shed 1 base, and the junction held 5 bases outside the gene matches. Looked up from germline, CDR1 is GTSNPN and CDR2 is SVGIG (reference sequence). The CDR3 coding sequence is TGTGCCTGGAGTTTGCTAGCGGTTTCCTACGAGCAGTACTTC. This gives the protein CAWSLLAVSYEQYF.

The chain links TRBV27 to TRBJ1-2; TRBD1 matches 7 bases. The CDR3 totals 13 residues. CDR1 is MNHEY, CDR2 SMNVEV, per germline (reference sequence). V was clipped by 2 bases and J by 8 bases; unmatched bases: 5. In nucleotides, the CDR3 is TGTGCCAGCAGTTTAACAGGGGTCGGCGGCTACACCTTC. Translated: CASSLTGVGGYTF.

The chain combines TRBV10-3 with TRBJ1-2; a weak D match, TRBD1 (5 bases). The CDR3 totals 13 residues. Germline V CDR1 and CDR2: ENHRY, SYGVKD. V lost 6 bases, J lost 4 bases, and 12 bases lay in between. In DNA, the CDR3 is TGTGCCATCAGGCTTGAGGGGTTCTATGGCTACACCTTC. Amino acid sequence: CAIRLEGFYGYTF.

The chain employs TRBV4-3 and TRBJ2-3; D unclear. V dropped 0 bases and J dropped 6 bases, with 10 bases sitting between them. Germline V gene data show CDR1 as LGHNA and CDR2 as YSLEER. The CDR3 covers 14 residues. The CDR3 sequence: CASSQDRRRDTQYF. DNA of the CDR3: TGCGCCAGCAGCCAAGATCGTCGACGCGATACGCAGTATTTT.

V is TRBV27 and J is TRBJ1-1; D uncertain. CDR3 length: 15 amino acids. CDR1 is MNHEY and CDR2 is SMNVEV in the germline V gene (reference sequence). The germline V and J ends were trimmed by 2 bases and 4 bases, with 14 bases remaining between them. The CDR3 DNA sequence: TGTGCCAGCAGTTTAGCCAACGAAAGGAGCACTGAAGCTTTCTTT. It codes for CASSLANERSTEAFF.

The chain employs TRBV7-3 and TRBJ1-1; D might be TRBD1 (6 bases). Germline loops: CDR1 SGHTA, CDR2 FQGTGA. Trimming left V 4 bases short and J 9 bases short, with 18 bases between. CDR3 length: 14 residues. Written as DNA, the CDR3 is TGTGCCAGCAGCTCGCAGGGGACTGGGGAGCAAGCTTTCTTT. It codes for CASSSQGTGEQAFF.

This sequence joins TRBV5-4 and TRBJ2-3; no clear D. V lost 1 base, J lost 3 bases, and 6 bases lay in between. This CDR3 spans 13 amino acids. Germline V lookup: CDR1 SGHNT, CDR2 YYREEE (reference sequence). DNA for the CDR3: TGTGCCAGCAGCTTGATGGGAACAGATACGCAGTATTTT. Its protein is CASSLMGTDTQYF.

The chain joins TRBV4-1 to TRBJ1-1, with TRBD1 identical over 9 bases. The CDR3 is 15 residues long. Per the germline V gene, CDR1 is MGHRA and CDR2 is YSYEKL. V lost 1 base and J lost 5; bases outside the gene matches: 5. The CDR3 nucleotides are TGCGCCAGCAGCCAAGGGAGACAGGGGGGGACTGAAGCTTTCTTT. Protein product: CASSQGRQGGTEAFF.

The rearrangement uses TRBV30 and TRBJ2-5; D may be TRBD2 (5 bases). Trimming left V 1 base short and J 5 bases short, with 11 bases between. CDR1 and CDR2 from the germline V gene are GTSNPN and SVGIG (reference sequence). The CDR3 runs to 13 residues. CDR3 sequence: CAWSEGGGETQYF. The CDR3 DNA is TGTGCCTGGAGTGAAGGAGGAGGCGAGACCCAGTACTTC.

Here the CDR3 DNA reads TGTGCCAGCAGCCCATCCGCCTACGAGCAGTACTTC. This codes for CASSPSAYEQYF. The chain joins TRBV7-6 to TRBJ2-7; D is uncertain. Trimming removed 5 bases from V and 2 bases from J, with 7 bases in between. This CDR3 contains 12 residues. Germline CDR1 reads SGHVS; CDR2 reads FNYEAQ.